Detailed here is one TCR beta chain. Many counts were recorded for this clonotype. Its antigen remains undetermined. No base quality information exists; no much larger clone differs at one position. These data come from a study of regulatory T cells in long-lasting Graves disease (dated by TCRdb to the early 2020s). As for the study more broadly: Patients with newly diagnosed Graves' disease had been on antithyroid drugs for under 3 months. The study was conducted in China and was registered as a clinical trial. A total of around 33 samples were covered by TCR sequencing, comprising some 13 persistent and 20 or so newly diagnosed Graves' disease patients. Peripheral blood TCR sequencing and RNA sequencing compared persistent Graves' disease patients with newly diagnosed Graves' disease patients. Overall study results and their limits: Sequencing and analysis were limited to the TCR beta chain. Only peripheral blood was studied, because thyroid tissue, the primary lesion, was inaccessible. The small sample size was acknowledged by the authors as a limitation that may reduce accuracy. Persistent patients shared more public clonotypes among themselves (approximately 2,500) than newly diagnosed patients did (about 1,000). TRBV28, TRBJ1-2 and TRBJ2-5 were preferentially used in persistent disease, while TRBV20-1 and TRBJ2-1 were favored in newly diagnosed disease. Compared with newly diagnosed patients, patients with persistent Graves' disease had lower TCR Shannon entropy and fewer highly expanded clones, which suggests clonal expansion.

Library method: multiplex PCR. Data came from an Illumina HiSeq 4000. iRepertoire HTBI primers and Arm-PCR amplification of CDR3 regions were used to construct TCR beta libraries. PCR products were gel purified before sequencing. In the original analysis: Gene usage analysis of CDR3 amino acid clonotypes used the 62 TRBV and fewer than 15 TRBJ segments found across samples. COPE and FqMerger were used to merge the filtered high-quality paired reads into contigs. Contigs were aligned with BLAST to IMGT TRBV, TRBD and TRBJ reference genes, and CDR3 was defined per IMGT. Any clonotype with a frequency above 0.1% was classified as a highly expanded clone. Shannon entropy was used to measure repertoire diversity, and the Gini coefficient was used to measure V-J evenness. A clonotype was considered public if more than one individual shared it. TCRdb reprocessed the public reads (quality trimming at Q25 with fastp, clone calling with MiXCR) and kept in-frame beta chains. Each record represents a unique CDR3 protein, reported with the most common genes and DNA among its rows. These V and J calls rely on TCRdb rather than the paper's analysis. For this sample the table gives roughly 400,000 distinct CDR3 sequences, of which less than 20% were detected only once. Roughly 23% of the sample rests with the top ten.

Clipping removes 6 bases from V and 2 bases from J, with 6 as the unmatched junction base count. Looking up the germline V gene (reference sequence) yields CDR1 MNHEY and CDR2 SMNVEV. The CDR3 starts with the cysteine, ends with the phenylalanine, and has 16 residues. CDR3 DNA is the only sequence kept; it has 48 bases, read in frame from the first base. This specimen's time point label, per the study, means: newly diagnosed GD, antithyroid drugs for less than 3 months. For both TCR sequencing and RNA sequencing, RNA was extracted from PBMCs in TRIzol. Graves' disease was diagnosed according to American Thyroid Association guidelines. The patients came from an endocrinology department in Xi'an, China. Each patient gave around 9 milliliters of peripheral blood, collected in an EDTA anticoagulant tube. Ficoll Paque Plus density gradient separation was used to isolate PBMCs, and no further T cell sorting was performed. An Agilent 2100 Bioanalyzer and agarose gel were used to check RNA quality, and a NanoDrop 2000 was used to measure RNA concentration.

The sample was also linked to a second study, of T cells in Graves' hyperthyroidism and ophthalmopathy. The second publication reports: A patient counted as having stable Graves' hyperthyroidism if no progression to ophthalmopathy occurred over 18 months of follow-up. Hyperthyroidism patients were newly diagnosed, had a disease duration of under 2 months, and were aged 18 to 65 years. Any patient with an uncontrolled infection, another autoimmune disease, pregnancy or lactation was excluded. Diagnoses were based on clinical symptoms, serum thyroxine and TRAb, thyroid ultrasound and orbital computed tomography. The first round of RT-PCR for the TCR CDR3 was performed with the HTBI primer set and the Qiagen OneStep RT-PCR kit. Most expanded thyroid clonotypes (frequency above 0.001) were also found in blood, which suggests that blood repertoires may mirror thyroid immune responses. A 13 V-J signature model separated ophthalmopathy from stable hyperthyroidism, with about 90% sensitivity and about 81% specificity in cross-validation and 80%/75% in testing. In validation, progression to ophthalmopathy was predicted by the model with roughly 69% sensitivity and 72.22% specificity, a median of approximately 7.1 months before onset. TCR V-J signatures able to tell the groups apart were searched for in a discovery cohort of 90 to 100 patients, of whom 43 had Graves' ophthalmopathy and under 65 had stable Graves' hyperthyroidism. Whether ophthalmopathy could be predicted prospectively was tested in an independent validation cohort made up of 18 hyperthyroidism patients plus 17 patients who later progressed to ophthalmopathy. The roughly 91 discovery patients were randomly split 7:3 into training and test sets. In about 6 Graves' hyperthyroidism patients, the study also compared T-cell repertoires from thyroid tissue with T-cell repertoires from blood. Once sampling was done, hyperthyroidism patients were given methimazole at a starting dose of 30 mg daily, whereas ophthalmopathy patients were given high-dose intravenous methylprednisolone. Libraries were constructed in a second round of multiplex PCR, after which size selection and purification were performed. Sequencing of the libraries was done on an Illumina HiSeq2000 using paired-end 100 bp reads. Raw data were processed with SOAPnuke, discarding reads with adapters, uncalled bases, mean Phred below 15, or no exact constant-primer or identifier match. COPE v1.2.5 was used to merge high-quality paired reads, and clonotypes were defined as unique nucleotide sequences. Clonotypes were aligned to IMGT TRBV, TRBD and TRBJ reference segments using MiTCR v1.1. Analysis was restricted to V-J combinations with a frequency above 0.0001, which covered approximately 99% of repertoires. The TCS score was defined as the ratio of F50 (clonal expansion) to E x V (chaos), calculated using BLOSUM62-based TCRdist between CDR3 peptides within each V-J. Welch's t-statistics and random forest reduced several hundred V-J features to fewer than 15, which were used in a naive Bayes classifier (R e1071). Sample size was not statistically predetermined, and investigators were not blinded to group allocation. TCR Vbeta CDR3 sequencing of 130 to 150 peripheral blood samples (over 40 ophthalmopathy, roughly 74 hyperthyroidism and some 17 progressor patients) is reported in the paper.

This receptor chain uses TRBV27 and TRBJ2-1; the central 11 bases match TRBD2. The clonotype was recovered from a woman younger than 30 with Graves disease. Donor details come from another sample of the same person, matched by shared clones. The material was peripheral blood mononuclear cells (PBMCs), obtained at new diagnosis, from a patient treated with antithyroid drugs. The DNA sequence reads TGTGCCAGCAGCACCGTAGCGGGAGGGCCCTACAATGAGCAGTTCTTC. The translation is CASSTVAGGPYNEQFF.